Following are 26 T cell receptor beta chains from one sample sequenced in a study of T cell responses to AZD1222 COVID-19 vaccine. Method: immunoSEQ multiplex PCR; TCRdb's copy keeps in-frame clones and lacks some. The repertoire holds approximately 150,000 clones, 90% seen once, with more than 3% in the top ten. The sample consisted of peripheral blood, taken 28 days after the second AZD1222 dose. The receptors were gathered from an adult who received the AZD1222 COVID-19 vaccine.

This chain links TRBV14 with TRBJ2-7; TRBD1 agrees at 7 bases. Germline V lookup: CDR1 SGHDN, CDR2 FVKESK. The V gene end was trimmed by 6 bases and the J gene end by 2 bases; junction bases not matched to a gene: 4. There are 13 residues in the CDR3. CDR3: CASRGQGAYEQYF. The CDR3 bases are TGTGCCAGCAGAGGCCAGGGGGCCTACGAGCAGTACTTC.

This chain links TRBV28 with TRBJ1-5; D not certain. Germline CDR1 is MDHEN and CDR2 is SYDVKM. Trimming removed 2 bases at V and 3 bases at J, with 5 bases between. This CDR3 has 13 amino acids. CDR3 nucleotides: TGTGCCAGCAGTTTACCAGTCAATCAGCCCCAGCATTTT. This encodes CASSLPVNQPQHF. The variable domain in full, with the rest retrieved from reference TRBV28 and TRBJ1-5, is DVKVTQSSRYLVKRTGEKVFLECVQDMDHENMFWYRQDPGLGLRLIYFSYDVKMKEKGDIPEGYSVSREKKERFSLILESASTNQTSMYLCASSLPVNQPQHFGDGTRLSIL.

The gene calls are TRBV3-1 (or the pseudogene TRBV3-2) and TRBJ2-5; 13 bases agree with TRBD2. This CDR3 comprises 18 residues. The germline V gene has CDR1 LGHDT and CDR2 YNNKEL (reference sequence). V shed 3 bases, J shed 5 bases, and the junction held 12 bases outside the gene matches. CDR3 sequence (DNA): TGTGCCAGCAGCCACGGAGGGGGAACTAGCGGGAGGGTGGAGACCCAGTACTTC. This codes for CASSHGGGTSGRVETQYF.

By sample fraction, this clone is medium-sized. The chain couples TRBV2 to TRBJ2-7; D gene unclear. The CDR3 has 14 residues. The V end lost 3 bases, the J end lost 2 bases, and 11 bases lay between the germline ends. The germline CDR1 and CDR2 sequences are SNHLY and FYNNEI. The CDR3 reads CASSDVTDPYEQYF. CDR3 sequence (DNA): TGTGCCAGCAGTGATGTTACAGACCCCTACGAGCAGTACTTC.

The chain carries TRBV4-1 and TRBJ1-4, with D uncertain. The germline V and J ends were trimmed by 0 bases and 5 bases, with 13 bases remaining between them. CDR3 size: 16 residues. Germline CDR1 reads MGHRA; CDR2 reads YSYEKL. CDR3 DNA: TGCGCCAGCAGCCAAGAATGGGCAGGAAAGAATGAAAAACTGTTTTTT. It codes for CASSQEWAGKNEKLFF.

In its sample, this clone was seen once. The V call is TRBV7-2, the J call TRBJ1-5; D gene uncertain. CDR3 length equals 13 residues. Germline V gene sequence: CDR1 SGHTA, CDR2 FQGNSA. The V end lost 1 base, the J end lost 7 bases, and 8 bases lay between the germline ends. The chain's CDR3 is CASSLVLEQPQHF. DNA for the CDR3: TGTGCCAGCAGCTTAGTTCTCGAACAGCCCCAGCATTTT.

The J gene is TRBJ2-2, the V gene TRBV18; D unresolved. Germline V lookup: CDR1 KGHSH, CDR2 LQKENI. Trimming took 3 bases from V and 7 from J, leaving 6 bases between them. The CDR3 is 12 amino acids. The CDR3 loop reads CASSPGSGELFF. In DNA form, the CDR3 reads TGTGCCAGCTCACCCGGAAGCGGGGAGCTGTTTTTT.

This chain connects TRBV5-6 to TRBJ1-2, with TRBD1 as a possible D gene (6 bases). Per the germline V gene, CDR1 is SGHDT and CDR2 is YYEEEE. V gave up 4 bases and J gave up 8 bases, with 21 bases separating them. There are 15 residues in the CDR3. DNA for the CDR3: TGTGCCAGCAGCATCTATCGCTACAGGGTTGAGGGCTACACCTTC. This translates into CASSIYRYRVEGYTF.

V gene TRBV29-1 combines with J gene TRBJ2-3, with 9 bases fitting TRBD2. The junction had 10 bases not matched to a gene; V was cut back by 6 bases and J by 6 bases. CDR3 length equals 14 residues. Germline V gene data show CDR1 as SQVTM and CDR2 as ANQGSEA. In DNA form, the CDR3 reads TGCAGCGTAAGAGCGGGAGGCACTGGGGATACGCAGTATTTT. Translation: CSVRAGGTGDTQYF.

The V gene is TRBV5-4, the J gene TRBJ2-5, with 8 bases identical to TRBD2. Germline V gene sequence: CDR1 SGHNT, CDR2 YYREEE (reference sequence). The J segment lost 1 base and the V segment lost 0 bases, leaving 8 bases of the junction unmatched. This CDR3 has 17 residues. As DNA, the CDR3 is TGTGCCAGCAGCTTGGTTTCTGCGGGAGGCCTCCAAGAGACCCAGTACTTC. This encodes CASSLVSAGGLQETQYF.

The chain uses TRBV6-5 and TRBJ1-2; D might be TRBD1 (6 bases). The V and J ends lost 9 bases and 2 bases respectively, with 19 bases between them. The length of the CDR3 is 15 residues. The V gene's germline CDR1 is MNHEY and CDR2 SVGAGI. This chain's CDR3 is CASSSLGAPNYGYTF. For the CDR3, the DNA is TGTGCCAGTTCAAGTTTGGGGGCACCCAACTATGGCTACACCTTC.

The chain joins TRBV27 to TRBJ1-2; a weak D match, TRBD1 (6 bases). The V end was cut by 2 bases, the J end by 8 bases, with 15 bases between. Looked up from germline, CDR1 is MNHEY and CDR2 is SMNVEV (reference sequence). This CDR3 has 14 residues. CDR3 DNA: TGTGCCAGCAGTTTAACCCAGGGGCGAGGGGGCTACACCTTC. Its protein product is CASSLTQGRGGYTF.

The chain couples TRBV21-1 to TRBJ2-1; the table's D call, TRBD1, has no DNA check behind it. TRBV21-1 is described as a pseudogene. This CDR3 is 18 amino acids long. The CDR3 protein is CASRTSQQGAIAYNEQFF. The DNA for the CDR3 is TGTGCCAGCAGGACCTCCCAACAGGGGGCCATAGCCTACAATGAGCAGTTCTTC.

The chain employs TRBV5-1 and TRBJ2-1, with 11 bases that match TRBD1. V gave up 4 bases and J gave up 6 bases; unmatched junction bases: 6. The length of the CDR3 is 15 residues. CDR1 is SGHRS, CDR2 YFSETQ, per germline. The CDR3 region has the DNA TGCGCCAGCAGCCACGGGACAGGGGGTGGCAATGAGCAGTTCTTC. This sequence encodes CASSHGTGGGNEQFF.

The rearrangement joins TRBV4-1 to TRBJ1-1; D gene uncertain. CDR1 is MGHRA, CDR2 YSYEKL, per germline. The CDR3 loop spans 12 amino acids. V lost 0 bases and J lost 7, with 6 bases in between. Written as DNA, the CDR3 is TGCGCCAGCAGCCAAGATTACGGTGAAGCTTTCTTT. Amino acid sequence: CASSQDYGEAFF.

The chain is built from TRBV5-8 and TRBJ1-5; the D gene is possibly TRBD1 (5 bases). The V and J ends lost 0 bases and 4 bases respectively, with 11 bases between them. Germline loops: CDR1 SGHTS, CDR2 YDEGEE. The CDR3 sequence is 15 residues long. The CDR3 sequence is CASSLGGRSNQPQHF. CDR3 nucleotide sequence: TGTGCCAGCAGCTTGGGGGGACGGTCTAATCAGCCCCAGCATTTT.

This clone was recorded once. Written as DNA, the CDR3 is TGTGCCAGCAGTGAGGCACTCGCGGTTTATGGCTACACCTTC. Its protein product is CASSEALAVYGYTF. The chain links TRBV2 to TRBJ1-2; D remains ambiguous. The CDR3 spans 14 residues. V lost 3 bases and J lost 5, with 13 bases in between. Per the germline V gene, CDR1 is SNHLY and CDR2 is FYNNEI.

CDR3 region: CASRGTSPENEQFF. The CDR3 DNA sequence: TGCGCCAGCCGAGGGACTAGCCCGGAGAATGAGCAGTTCTTC. This chain connects TRBV5-1 to TRBJ2-1; 9 nucleotides agree with TRBD2. CDR1 and CDR2 from the germline V gene are SGHRS and YFSETQ. V was clipped by 7 bases and J by 7 bases; unmatched bases: 9. This CDR3 has 14 residues. Variable domain in full (rest from reference TRBV5-1 and TRBJ2-1): KAGVTQTPRYLIKTRGQQVTLSCSPISGHRSVSWYQQTPGQGLQFLFEYFSETQRNKGNFPGRFSGRQFSNSRSEMNVSTLELGDSALYLCASRGTSPENEQFFGPGTRLTVL.

This chain joins TRBV7-9 and TRBJ2-5, with TRBD2 identical over 8 bases. The germline V gene encodes CDR1 SEHNR and CDR2 FQNEAQ (reference sequence). Trimming at V came to 5 bases and at J to 5 bases, leaving 7 bases not matched to a gene. This CDR3 contains 14 residues. CDR3 bases: TGTGCCAGCAGCAAAAGCGGGAGTAGGGAGACCCAGTACTTC. Translating it yields CASSKSGSRETQYF.

This chain uses TRBV27 with TRBJ1-2; 10 bases fit TRBD1. V gave up 1 base and J gave up 4 bases; unmatched junction bases: 9. Germline V gene sequence: CDR1 MNHEY, CDR2 SMNVEV (reference sequence). There are 17 residues in the CDR3. The CDR3 here is CASSLLPPGQGGYGYTF. CDR3 nucleotide sequence: TGTGCCAGCAGTTTATTACCGCCCGGACAGGGGGGCTATGGCTACACCTTC.

The J gene is TRBJ2-3, the V gene TRBV20-1; unclear D gene. Trimming left V 5 bases short and J 6 bases short, with 9 bases between. Per germline, CDR1 DFQATT and CDR2 SNEGSKA (reference sequence). This CDR3 contains 11 residues. This CDR3 is CSAGITDTQYF. The CDR3 DNA reads TGCAGTGCTGGGATTACCGATACGCAGTATTTT.

The rearrangement uses TRBV9 and TRBJ1-1; D gene ambiguous. Per the germline V gene, CDR1 is SGDLS and CDR2 is YYNGEE. Trimming shortened V by 0 bases and J by 5 bases, and 8 bases separated the two germline ends. This CDR3 contains 13 residues. CDR3 protein: CASSVVTGTEAFF. CDR3 DNA sequence: TGTGCCAGCAGCGTAGTAACGGGAACTGAAGCTTTCTTT.

The V and J genes are TRBV7-9 and TRBJ1-1; D not certain. Germline CDR1 is SEHNR and CDR2 is FQNEAQ (reference sequence). This CDR3 spans 14 amino acids. The V gene lost 1 base and the J gene lost 4 bases, with 10 bases spanning the gap. The CDR3 is CASSLGREGTEAFF. DNA for the CDR3: TGTGCCAGCAGCTTAGGTAGGGAAGGCACTGAAGCTTTCTTT.

The chain is built from TRBV19 and TRBJ1-2; D may be TRBD1 (6 bases). This CDR3 contains 15 residues. CDR1 and CDR2 (germline): LNHDA, SQIVND (reference sequence). Trimming stripped 4 bases from V and 3 bases from J, with 15 bases between. The DNA for the CDR3 is TGTGCCAGTAGTAGCAGGGGTCGTCGAGACTATGGCTACACCTTC. Residues: CASSSRGRRDYGYTF.

The rearrangement links TRBV2 to TRBJ2-7; D could derive from TRBD1 or TRBD2 (5 bases each). Deletions cut 4 bases from V and 1 base from J, with 11 bases between. This CDR3 has 14 residues. The germline V gene encodes CDR1 SNHLY and CDR2 FYNNEI. The CDR3, as DNA: TGTGCCAGCAGTGGGGACGGACCATCCTACGAGCAGTACTTC. Its protein is CASSGDGPSYEQYF.

The J gene is TRBJ2-3, the V gene TRBV5-1; 16 bases are shared with TRBD2. The CDR3 spans 19 residues. Unmatched junction bases numbered 11, after V lost 4 bases and J lost 3 bases. The germline V gene has CDR1 SGHRS and CDR2 YFSETQ. CDR3 nucleotide sequence: TGCGCCAGCAGCCACCAGGGGACTAGCGGGAGGGCCAGAACAGATACGCAGTATTTT. Residues: CASSHQGTSGRARTDTQYF.